Listed below are T cell receptor beta chains from one sample, sequenced in a study of cytomegalovirus exposure and HLA in healthy donors. Assay: immunoSEQ multiplex PCR; the TCRdb copy retains only in-frame clones and omits some. The sample lists 150,000 to 200,000 clones; around 83% were seen once. Sequencing was performed on PBMCs. The receptors shown here come from a woman in her forties in good health and CMV-seronegative. Each CDR3 is given with its conserved first and last residue. The order of the fields is D gene, V gene, J gene, clone size, CDR3 protein, CDR3 DNA. The D gene is left open where the match is weak. Where a row states a size, it is once, few, many or the class of an expanded clone; other rows omit it.

D: -
V: TRBV5-4
J: TRBJ1-1
size: -
CDR3: CASSLLGRRNTEAFF
DNA: TGTGCCAGCAGCTTGCTTGGGCGCAGGAACACTGAAGCTTTCTTT

D: -
V: TRBV19
J: TRBJ1-1
size: -
CDR3: CASRRSGGVEAFF
DNA: TGTGCCAGTAGACGATCGGGGGGAGTTGAAGCTTTCTTT

D: TRBD1
V: TRBV6-4
J: TRBJ1-1
size: -
CDR3: CASRGRQGGAEAFF
DNA: TGTGCCAGCAGGGGGAGACAGGGGGGCGCTGAAGCTTTCTTT

D: TRBD1
V: TRBV7-6
J: TRBJ2-2
size: -
CDR3: CASSWQQGWELFF
DNA: TGTGCCAGCAGCTGGCAACAGGGGTGGGAGCTGTTTTTT

D: TRBD2
V: TRBV9
J: TRBJ2-3
size: -
CDR3: CASSVATGVAGDGDTQYF
DNA: TGTGCCAGCAGCGTAGCTACAGGGGTAGCGGGAGATGGGGATACGCAGTATTTT

D: -
V: TRBV5-6
J: TRBJ2-1
size: -
CDR3: CASIAASTHNEQFF
DNA: TGTGCCAGCATCGCCGCTAGCACACACAATGAGCAGTTCTTC

D: -
V: TRBV9
J: TRBJ1-1
size: once
CDR3: CASSVVPGENTEAFF
DNA: TGTGCCAGCAGCGTAGTACCCGGGGAGAACACTGAAGCTTTCTTT

D: -
V: TRBV7-8
J: TRBJ1-6
size: few
CDR3: CASSLAARANSPLHF
DNA: TGTGCCAGCAGCTTAGCGGCCAGGGCAAATTCACCCCTCCACTTT

D: -
V: TRBV7-2
J: TRBJ2-5
size: -
CDR3: CASSPQGGPQETQYF
DNA: TGTGCCAGCAGCCCTCAAGGGGGACCCCAAGAGACCCAGTACTTC

D: -
V: TRBV14
J: TRBJ2-3
size: -
CDR3: CASSQDRSADTQYF
DNA: TGTGCCAGCAGCCAAGATAGAAGTGCAGATACGCAGTATTTT

D: TRBD1
V: TRBV6-5
J: TRBJ1-1
size: -
CDR3: CASSYRTGNTEAFF
DNA: TGTGCCAGCAGTTACCGGACAGGGAACACTGAAGCTTTCTTT

D: -
V: TRBV18
J: TRBJ1-4
size: -
CDR3: CASSGLENEKLFF
DNA: TGTGCCAGCTCAGGGCTCGAGAATGAAAAACTGTTTTTT

D: -
V: TRBV13
J: TRBJ1-4
size: -
CDR3: CASSRHSRRGGNEKLFF
DNA: TGTGCCAGCAGCCGACATAGCCGGAGGGGGGGTAATGAAAAACTGTTTTTT

D: TRBD2
V: TRBV7-9
J: TRBJ2-1
size: -
CDR3: CASSLPTLLTSGSSNEQFF
DNA: TGTGCCAGCAGCTTACCCACCCTACTGACTAGCGGGAGTAGTAATGAGCAGTTCTTC

D: TRBD2
V: TRBV13
J: TRBJ2-1
size: -
CDR3: CASSSGLAVFNEQFF
DNA: TGTGCCAGCAGCTCGGGACTAGCGGTATTTAATGAGCAGTTCTTC

D: -
V: TRBV7-3
J: TRBJ1-1
size: few
CDR3: CASSLTRATEAFF
DNA: TGTGCCAGCAGCTTAACGAGGGCCACTGAAGCTTTCTTT

D: TRBD2
V: TRBV19
J: TRBJ2-5
size: -
CDR3: CASSFGTSGPYQETQYF
DNA: TGTGCCAGTAGTTTCGGGACTAGCGGCCCGTACCAAGAGACCCAGTACTTC

D: -
V: TRBV5-8
J: TRBJ1-1
size: -
CDR3: CASSPARGTSTEAFF
DNA: TGTGCCAGCAGCCCCGCAAGGGGGACCTCGACTGAAGCTTTCTTT

D: TRBD2
V: TRBV9
J: TRBJ2-1
size: -
CDR3: CASSSSGHKNNEQFF
DNA: TGTGCCAGCAGCTCTAGCGGGCACAAGAACAATGAGCAGTTCTTC

D: -
V: TRBV30
J: TRBJ1-2
size: -
CDR3: CAWAKTSGNYGYTF
DNA: TGTGCCTGGGCGAAGACAAGCGGTAACTATGGCTACACCTTC

D: TRBD2
V: TRBV2
J: TRBJ2-3
size: -
CDR3: CASSGTSGRMTQYF
DNA: TGTGCCAGCTCCGGGACTAGCGGGAGAATGACGCAGTATTTT

D: -
V: TRBV27
J: TRBJ1-5
size: -
CDR3: CASSFGWNQPQHF
DNA: TGTGCCAGCAGTTTCGGTTGGAATCAGCCCCAGCATTTT

D: -
V: TRBV2
J: TRBJ2-7
size: -
CDR3: CASSREYEQYF
DNA: TGTGCCAGCTCTAGAGAGTACGAGCAGTACTTC

D: -
V: TRBV7-9
J: TRBJ1-6
size: -
CDR3: CASSLTGRSSPLHF
DNA: TGTGCCAGCAGCCTCACCGGCCGGAGTTCACCCCTCCACTTT

D: -
V: TRBV29-1
J: TRBJ1-3
size: -
CDR3: CSVVWTAPNSGNTIYF
DNA: TGCAGCGTGGTCTGGACAGCGCCGAACTCTGGAAACACCATATATTTT

D: -
V: TRBV7-3
J: TRBJ2-5
size: -
CDR3: CASSPQGRGETQYF
DNA: TGTGCCAGCAGTCCACAGGGCCGGGGAGAGACCCAGTACTTC

D: -
V: TRBV27
J: TRBJ1-2
size: -
CDR3: CASSLGGSYGYTF
DNA: TGTGCCAGCAGTTTGGGGGGTTCCTATGGCTACACCTTC

D: TRBD1
V: TRBV25-1
J: TRBJ2-5
size: -
CDR3: CASSEGQGRIGTQYF
DNA: TGTGCCAGCAGCGAGGGACAGGGGAGGATTGGGACCCAGTACTTC

D: TRBD1
V: TRBV4-3
J: TRBJ1-2
size: once
CDR3: CASSQSRQGHNWYTF
DNA: TGCGCCAGCAGCCAAAGCCGACAGGGGCACAATTGGTACACCTTC

D: -
V: TRBV27
J: TRBJ2-1
size: once
CDR3: CASSSQGYNEQFF
DNA: TGTGCCAGCAGTTCACAGGGATACAATGAGCAGTTCTTC

D: -
V: TRBV2
J: TRBJ2-6
size: -
CDR3: CASSAGVGANVLTF
DNA: TGTGCCAGCAGTGCAGGGGTGGGGGCCAACGTCCTGACTTTC

D: -
V: TRBV7-3
J: TRBJ1-1
size: -
CDR3: CASSTSSQGFTEAFF
DNA: TGTGCCAGCAGCACAAGTAGTCAGGGATTCACTGAAGCTTTCTTT

D: -
V: TRBV5-6
J: TRBJ2-1
size: -
CDR3: CASSLSLALNEQFF
DNA: TGTGCCAGCAGCTTAAGTCTAGCTCTCAATGAGCAGTTCTTC

D: TRBD1
V: TRBV27
J: TRBJ2-4
size: -
CDR3: CASSLLDRGHKNIQYF
DNA: TGTGCCAGCAGTTTACTGGACAGGGGGCATAAAAACATTCAGTACTTC

D: TRBD1
V: TRBV6-5
J: TRBJ1-4
size: -
CDR3: CASSAGTGGSEKLFF
DNA: TGTGCCAGCAGCGCAGGGACAGGGGGAAGCGAAAAACTGTTTTTT

D: -
V: TRBV6-5
J: TRBJ1-6
size: -
CDR3: CASSYSPGDSPLHF
DNA: TGTGCCAGCAGTTACTCGCCAGGGGATTCACCCCTCCACTTT

D: TRBD1
V: TRBV19
J: TRBJ1-1
size: -
CDR3: CASSIVGQGGTEAFF
DNA: TGTGCCAGTAGTATCGTCGGACAGGGGGGGACTGAAGCTTTCTTT

D: -
V: TRBV5-6
J: TRBJ2-1
size: few
CDR3: CASSLVGSRTRDNEQFF
DNA: TGTGCCAGCAGCTTGGTGGGTAGTAGGACACGTGACAATGAGCAGTTCTTC

D: TRBD1
V: TRBV7-9
J: TRBJ2-1
size: -
CDR3: CASSRGQGAKGEQFF
DNA: TGTGCCAGCAGCCGGGGACAGGGGGCTAAAGGTGAGCAGTTCTTC